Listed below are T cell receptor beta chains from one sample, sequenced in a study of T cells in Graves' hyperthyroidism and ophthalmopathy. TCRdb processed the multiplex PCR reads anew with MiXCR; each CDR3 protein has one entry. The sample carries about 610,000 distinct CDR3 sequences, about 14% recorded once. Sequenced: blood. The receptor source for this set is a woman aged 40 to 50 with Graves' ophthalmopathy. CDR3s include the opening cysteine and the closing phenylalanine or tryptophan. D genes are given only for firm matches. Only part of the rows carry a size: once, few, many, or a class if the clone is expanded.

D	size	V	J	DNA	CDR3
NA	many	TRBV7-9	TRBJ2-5	TGTGCCAGCAGCTCCTTCGGGGCAGGGGCAGAGACCCAGTACTTC	CASSSFGAGAETQYF
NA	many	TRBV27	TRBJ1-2	TGTGCCAGCAGTTCGATGGACGGATCTTCTAACTATGGCTACACCTTC	CASSSMDGSSNYGYTF
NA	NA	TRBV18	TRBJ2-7	TGTGCCAGCTCACAAATTGACGGCTACGAGCAGTACTTC	CASSQIDGYEQYF
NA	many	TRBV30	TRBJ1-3	TGTGCCTGGACAGGGGCGGTGGCTGGAAACACCATATATTTT	CAWTGAVAGNTIYF
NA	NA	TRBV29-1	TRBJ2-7	TGCAGCGTCGGGACGACAGTTTACGAGCAGTACTTC	CSVGTTVYEQYF
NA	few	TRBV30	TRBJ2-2	TGTGCCTGGAATGGCGGGTTCGCGAACACCGGGGAGCTGTTTTTT	CAWNGGFANTGELFF
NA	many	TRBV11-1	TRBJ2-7	TGTGCCAGCAGCCCAACAGAGGTCTTAGCGGACTCCTACGAGCAGTACTTC	CASSPTEVLADSYEQYF
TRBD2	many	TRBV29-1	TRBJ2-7	TGCAGCGTTGATGGGAGTAGCGGGAGTTACGAGCAGTACTTC	CSVDGSSGSYEQYF
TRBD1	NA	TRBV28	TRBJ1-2	TGTGCCAGCAGTTCCCCTGGGGCAGGGGGAGGCTACACCTTC	CASSSPGAGGGYTF
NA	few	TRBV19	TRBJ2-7	TGTGCCAGTAGTATAGGGGCAGAAAACTCCTACGAGCAGTACTTC	CASSIGAENSYEQYF
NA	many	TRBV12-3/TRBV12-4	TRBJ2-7	TGTGCCAGCAGTCCCGACCGAGAGCAGTACTTC	CASSPDREQYF
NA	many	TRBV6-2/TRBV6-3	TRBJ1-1	TGTGCCAGCACCCAAGGCCGGAGGACAGACACTGAAGCTTTCTTT	CASTQGRRTDTEAFF
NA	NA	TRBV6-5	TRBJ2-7	TGTGCCAGCAGTTACTCGATCCGGGGCGCCTACGAGCAGTACTTC	CASSYSIRGAYEQYF
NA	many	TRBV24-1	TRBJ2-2	TGTGCCACCAGTGAGCTATTGACCGGGGAGCTGTTTTTT	CATSELLTGELFF
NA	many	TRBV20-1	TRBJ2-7	TGCAGTGCTACGACCCGAAACTACGAGCAGTACTTC	CSATTRNYEQYF
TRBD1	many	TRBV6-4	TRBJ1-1	TGTGCCAGCAGTCCGAGCAGGGGGCGTTTTCTCGACACTGAAGCTTTCTTT	CASSPSRGRFLDTEAFF
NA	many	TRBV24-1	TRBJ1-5	TGTGCCACCAGTGATTGGGATCAGCCCCAGCATTTT	CATSDWDQPQHF
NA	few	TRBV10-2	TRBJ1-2	TGCGCCAGCAGCCCACAGGAAATCTATGGCTACACCTTC	CASSPQEIYGYTF
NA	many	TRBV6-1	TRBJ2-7	TGTGCCAGCAGTAAACTTCCGACTGAGAACTACGAGCAGTACTTC	CASSKLPTENYEQYF
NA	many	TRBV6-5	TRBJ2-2	TGTGCCAGCAGTTTTGACGGACACACCGGGGAGCTGTTTTTT	CASSFDGHTGELFF
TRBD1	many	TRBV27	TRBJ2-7	TGTGCCAGCAGTTCTCCCCGGGACAGGAGTAGGTACGAGCAGTACTTC	CASSSPRDRSRYEQYF
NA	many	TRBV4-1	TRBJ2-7	TGCGCCAGCAGCCAAGATCGTGGAGGTAACGAGCAGTACTTC	CASSQDRGGNEQYF
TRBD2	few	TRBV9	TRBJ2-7	TGTGCCAGCAGCGTCGACCTTCCTAGCGGGAGGGCCCCCTACGAGCAGTACTTC	CASSVDLPSGRAPYEQYF
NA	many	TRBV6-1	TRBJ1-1	TGTGCCAGCAGTGAAATCGGTCCTCCGTTCAACACTGAAGCTTTCTTT	CASSEIGPPFNTEAFF
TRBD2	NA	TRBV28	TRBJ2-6	TGTGCCAGCTCATTTACTAGCGGGAGTTGGGTCCTGACTTTC	CASSFTSGSWVLTF
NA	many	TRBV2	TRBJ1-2	TGTGCCAGCAGCCTGGAACGGGAGGCGGGCTACACCTTC	CASSLEREAGYTF
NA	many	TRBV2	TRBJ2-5	TGTGCCAGCAGTGAGGAGGACTCGGAGACCCAGTACTTC	CASSEEDSETQYF
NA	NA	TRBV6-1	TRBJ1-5	TGTGCCAGCACCGCCGGGTCGCGGAACAATCAGCCCCAGCATTTT	CASTAGSRNNQPQHF
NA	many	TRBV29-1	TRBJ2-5	TGCAGCGTGAAGACAGTTCAAGAGACCCAGTACTTC	CSVKTVQETQYF
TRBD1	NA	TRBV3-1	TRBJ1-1	TGTGCCAGCAGCGCAACAGACAGGGGCACTGAAGCTTTCTTT	CASSATDRGTEAFF
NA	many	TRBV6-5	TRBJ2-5	TGTGCCAGCAGTTCTACGACTAGGCGGCTGGAGACCCAGTACTTC	CASSSTTRRLETQYF
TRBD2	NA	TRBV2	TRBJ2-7	TGTGCCAGCAGTGCGCTAGCGGGAGTAGTAGGGTCCTACGAGCAGTACTTC	CASSALAGVVGSYEQYF
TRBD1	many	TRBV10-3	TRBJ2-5	TGTGCCATCAGACCTGACAGGGGGACCGAGACCCAGTACTTC	CAIRPDRGTETQYF
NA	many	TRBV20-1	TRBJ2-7	TGCAGTGCGACGGACGGGACCGAGCAGTACTTC	CSATDGTEQYF
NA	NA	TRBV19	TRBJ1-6	TGTGCCAGTAGCCCAGTCGGAGGGAATTCACCCCTCCACTTT	CASSPVGGNSPLHF
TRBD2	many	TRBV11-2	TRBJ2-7	TGTGCCAGCAGCCCTCGACTAACGGGAGGCGAGCAGTACTTC	CASSPRLTGGEQYF
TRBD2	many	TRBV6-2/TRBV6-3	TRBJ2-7	TGTGCCAGCAGTTCAAACCCACAGCCGGGACTAGCGGTCTACGAGCAGTACTTC	CASSSNPQPGLAVYEQYF
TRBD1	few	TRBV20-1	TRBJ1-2	TGCAGTGCGCCGATCGGACAGGGAAGTGGCTACACCTTC	CSAPIGQGSGYTF
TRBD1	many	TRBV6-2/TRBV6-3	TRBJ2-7	TGTGCCAGCAGTTGGTCAGGGGGTGTCTCCTACGAGCAGTACTTC	CASSWSGGVSYEQYF
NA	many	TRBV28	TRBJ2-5	TGTGCCAGCAGCGGGGCCAGGGGAGGTCGTAGGGAGACCCAGTACTTC	CASSGARGGRRETQYF
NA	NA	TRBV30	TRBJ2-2	TGTGCCTGCCCCGTCCGGCGGGAAAACACCGGGGAGCTGTTTTTT	CACPVRRENTGELFF
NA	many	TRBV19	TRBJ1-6	TGTGCCAGTAGTACTCCCCGTGCTGGGGCTTATTCACCCCTCCACTTT	CASSTPRAGAYSPLHF
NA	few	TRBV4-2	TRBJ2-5	TGTGCCAGCAGCCCTGGAGGAGGCTACCAGCTCAACCAAGAGACCCAGTACTTC	CASSPGGGYQLNQETQYF